This T cell receptor (beta chain) was obtained from a study of shared clonotypes between healthy human individuals. The protocol was immunoSEQ multiplex PCR, while the TCRdb copy is restricted to in-frame clones and leaves out a portion. The table lists approximately 2.5 million clones, approximately 94% of them singletons, with under 0.15% in the top ten. CDR3 length: 15 amino acids. The V gene lost 4 bases and the J gene lost 3 bases, with 16 bases spanning the gap. The germline V gene has CDR1 MNHNS and CDR2 SASEGT. The rearrangement uses TRBV6-1 and TRBJ2-7, with D possibly TRBD2 on 8 matching bases. Source material: naive CD4+ T cells sorted from blood. Subset here: CD45RA+ positively selected. The TCR originated in a young man in good health. CDR3 in amino acids: CASSAAGGQIYEQYF. CDR3 nucleotides: TGTGCCAGCAGTGCGGCGGGGGGACAGATCTACGAGCAGTACTTC.